A single sample gave rise to the 8 T cell receptor beta chains below, sequenced in a study of T cell repertoires in cytomegalovirus infection. TCRdb ran MiXCR on the reads and lists one entry per CDR3 protein. Altogether more than 350,000 distinct CDR3 sequences are present, approximately 31% being singletons, with the ten largest covering about an eighth. Material for sequencing was PBMCs. These TCRs come from a human donor in good health (CMV status not recorded). Some clones in this sample may be carry-over from other donors' samples.

The chain couples TRBV28 to TRBJ2-7; perhaps TRBD1 as D (5 bases). V lost 6 bases to trimming and J lost 0 bases, with 12 bases between them. Germline lookup yields CDR1 MDHEN and CDR2 SYDVKM. CDR3 size: 14 residues. The DNA for the CDR3 is TGTGCCAGCAGACCCCCGACAGCCTCCTACGAGCAGTACTTC. Protein sequence: CASRPPTASYEQYF. The complete variable domain, with remaining parts taken from reference TRBV28 and TRBJ2-7, reads DVKVTQSSRYLVKRTGEKVFLECVQDMDHENMFWYRQDPGLGLRLIYFSYDVKMKEKGDIPEGYSVSREKKERFSLILESASTNQTSMYLCASRPPTASYEQYFGPGTRLTVT.

This clonotype was seen only a few times. This chain links TRBV20-1 with TRBJ1-2, with 7 bases fitting TRBD1. Germline trimming cut 7 bases from V and 4 bases from J; bases unmatched to any gene: 9. The V gene's germline CDR1 is DFQATT and CDR2 SNEGSKA (reference sequence). The CDR3 is 13 amino acids. CDR3 sequence reads: CSGDSPRPYGYTF. The CDR3, as DNA: TGCAGTGGGGACAGCCCGAGGCCCTATGGCTACACCTTC.

V gene TRBV2 combines with J gene TRBJ2-7; 9 bases line up with TRBD2. J was trimmed by 4 bases and V by 10 bases; bases with no gene match: 14. CDR1 and CDR2 from the germline V gene are SNHLY and FYNNEI. The CDR3 is 15 residues long. CDR3: CAIPVLSGGYYEQYF. In nucleotides, the CDR3 is TGTGCCATCCCCGTACTTAGCGGGGGATATTACGAGCAGTACTTC.

The V and J genes are TRBV20-1 and TRBJ1-5; D gene unclear. Germline assignment: CDR1 DFQATT and CDR2 SNEGSKA (reference sequence). The CDR3 spans 12 residues. This chain's CDR3 is CSLARPGQPQHF. CDR3 sequence (DNA): TGCAGCCTAGCGAGGCCAGGTCAGCCCCAGCATTTT.

This clonotype was seen a few times. The rearrangement links TRBV2 to TRBJ1-4; D ambiguous. Germline CDR1 is SNHLY and CDR2 is FYNNEI. V shed 6 bases and J shed 5 bases, with 13 bases lying between them. The CDR3 loop spans 14 amino acids. The CDR3: CASRPQEGNEKLFF. For the CDR3, the DNA is TGTGCCAGCAGACCCCAGGAGGGCAATGAAAAACTGTTTTTT.

With regard to this clonotype: One junction end disagrees with the germline gene, perhaps due to a read error. The J gene is TRBJ1-6, the V gene TRBV7-2; a possible D gene is TRBD1 (5 bases). CDR3 length equals 12 residues. The germline V gene has CDR1 SGHTA and CDR2 FQGNSA. The CDR3 DNA sequence: TGTGCAGGCGGCCCCCCCCGGACACCCCTCCATTTT. Encoded protein: CAGGPPRTPLHF.

The chain carries TRBV6-2 or TRBV6-3 and TRBJ2-7; D remains unclear. The germline gives CDR1 MNHEY, CDR2 SVGEGT. The CDR3 runs 14 residues. The germline V and J ends were trimmed by 4 bases and 0 bases, with 10 bases remaining between them. CDR3 sequence (DNA): TGTGCCAGCAGTTCGTGGTGGGGCTCCTACGAGCAGTACTTC. It specifies CASSSWWGSYEQYF.

Written as DNA, the CDR3 is TGCAGCGTCATGACAGGGCCCTACGAGCAGTACTTC. Translating it yields CSVMTGPYEQYF. The rearrangement joins TRBV29-1 to TRBJ2-7, with TRBD1 identical over 7 bases. V lost 6 bases and J lost 2; bases outside the gene matches: 4. Germline V lookup: CDR1 SQVTM, CDR2 ANQGSEA. CDR3 size: 12 residues.